A single T cell receptor beta chain is shown here with its context. The data originate from a study of blood T cell repertoires in COVID-19. About the research overall: PBMCs, B-cell-depleted T cells, or T cells were the source of the cDNA or gDNA that made up the material.

CDR3 length: 14 residues. Trimming cost V 3 bases and J 7 bases; bases outside gene matches: 8. Germline V gene sequence: CDR1 MDHEN, CDR2 SYDVKM. Per the study methods: Reference gene primer amplification in the assay estimated nucleated cell counts. Measured with immunoSEQ multiplex PCR; TCRdb has only the in-frame clones, and not every one. The D gene and trimming were derived from the DNA, and the V and J assignments and clone size from that table. The sample holds around 170,000 clones, about 74% seen once. Sequences were obtained from peripheral blood. The source is a woman aged 80 or over with acute or convalescent COVID-19. The V and J genes are TRBV28 and TRBJ2-7, with 8 nucleotides matching TRBD1. The CDR3 DNA reads as TGTGCCAGCAGTTTGTGGGACAGGTCCGGGGAGCAGTACTTC. Translation: CASSLWDRSGEQYF.